The 22 T cell receptor beta chains presented below share a single source sample, sequenced in a study of blood T cell repertoires in COVID-19. Assay used: immunoSEQ multiplex PCR; TCRdb lists only in-frame clones, some missing. Of more than 150,000 clones in the sample, approximately 90% were seen once. Sequencing input: peripheral blood. Receptors were obtained from a woman in her seventies with acute or convalescent COVID-19.

The genes are TRBV28 and TRBJ2-7, with D possibly being TRBD2 (6 bases). There are 14 residues in the CDR3. Germline CDR1 reads MDHEN; CDR2 reads SYDVKM. V shed 6 bases and J shed 4 bases, with 16 bases lying between them. As DNA, the CDR3 is TGTGCCAGCAGCCTTGACGGGAGCAGATACGAGCAGTACGTC. Protein product: CASSLDGSRYEQYV.

The V gene is TRBV30, the J gene TRBJ1-6; D uncertain. Trimming pared 2 bases from V and 8 bases from J, leaving 4 bases between. The germline V gene encodes CDR1 GTSNPN and CDR2 SVGIG (reference sequence). The CDR3 totals 11 residues. This chain's CDR3 is CAWSRDSPLHF. In DNA form, the CDR3 reads TGTGCCTGGAGTAGAGATTCACCCCTCCACTTT.

This clone was seen a handful of times. The chain is built from TRBV4-1 and TRBJ2-7, with 9 nucleotides matching TRBD1. Germline V gene sequence: CDR1 MGHRA, CDR2 YSYEKL. This CDR3 is 15 amino acids long. The junction had 7 bases not matched to a gene; V was cut back by 4 bases and J by 3 bases. The DNA for the CDR3 is TGCGCCAGCAGCCGGGGGACAGGGCTCTTCTACGAGCAGTACGTC. Translated, it gives CASSRGTGLFYEQYV.

This clone was picked up one time. The chain uses TRBV2 and TRBJ2-2; 9 bases align to TRBD2. The CDR3 is 18 residues long. Germline CDR1 reads SNHLY; CDR2 reads FYNNEI. The J segment lost 4 bases and the V segment lost 7 bases, leaving 16 bases of the junction unmatched. CDR3: CASNLFGGGGDLTGELFF. DNA for the CDR3: TGTGCCAGCAACCTTTTCGGTGGCGGGGGGGATCTCACCGGGGAGCTGTTTTTT. Full variable domain (rest looked up from reference TRBV2 and TRBJ2-2): EPEVTQTPSHQVTQMGQEVILRCVPISNHLYFYWYRQILGQKVEFLVSFYNNEISEKSEIFDDQFSVERPDGSNFTLKIRSTKLEDSAMYFCASNLFGGGGDLTGELFFGEGSRLTVL.

This chain links TRBV7-3 with TRBJ2-5; the match to TRBD2 covers 8 bases. After removal of 0 bases from V and 5 bases from J, the junction contained 5 bases not matched to a gene. From germline, CDR1 is SGHTA and CDR2 FQGTGA. The CDR3 is 15 residues long. The CDR3, as DNA: TGTGCCAGCAGCTTAACTAGCGGGGTGGGGGAGACCCAGTACTTC. Translating it yields CASSLTSGVGETQYF.

The genes are TRBV5-8 and TRBJ1-5; TRBD1 agrees at 9 bases. The J segment lost 8 bases and the V segment lost 4 bases, leaving 7 bases of the junction unmatched. The CDR3 spans 14 residues. Germline loops: CDR1 SGHTS, CDR2 YDEGEE. The CDR3: CASSLWTGAKPQHF. The CDR3 nucleotides are TGTGCCAGCAGCCTGTGGACAGGGGCTAAGCCCCAGCATTTT.

The chain employs TRBV2 and TRBJ2-2, with a possible D match to TRBD1 (6 bases). The CDR3 has 13 amino acids. The V gene lost 5 bases and the J gene lost 7 bases, with 11 bases spanning the gap. Germline values: CDR1 SNHLY, CDR2 FYNNEI. DNA for the CDR3: TGTGCCAGCAGTAACAGGGAAATCGGGGAGCTGTTTTTT. It translates to CASSNREIGELFF. The whole variable domain, remainder taken from reference TRBV2 and TRBJ2-2, is EPEVTQTPSHQVTQMGQEVILRCVPISNHLYFYWYRQILGQKVEFLVSFYNNEISEKSEIFDDQFSVERPDGSNFTLKIRSTKLEDSAMYFCASSNREIGELFFGEGSRLTVL.

This rearrangement joins TRBV4-2 to TRBJ2-7; weak D call: TRBD1 (6 bases). The ends were cut back, 4 bases at V and 0 bases at J, with 10 bases in the middle. The CDR3 has 14 amino acids. CDR1 and CDR2 (germline): LGHNA, YNFKEQ. CDR3 region: CASSPQGLSYEQYF. DNA for the CDR3: TGTGCCAGCAGCCCACAGGGCCTCTCCTACGAGCAGTACTTC.

The rearrangement joins TRBV2 to TRBJ2-1, with 8 bases matching TRBD1. The length of the CDR3 is 11 residues. V shed 5 bases, J shed 15 bases, and the junction held 6 bases outside the gene matches. CDR1 and CDR2 from the germline V gene are SNHLY and FYNNEI. This CDR3 is CASSYGTGWFF. The CDR3 DNA follows: TGTGCCAGCAGTTACGGGACAGGCTGGTTCTTC.

V is TRBV7-2 and J is TRBJ1-2; TRBD1 agrees at 7 bases. The V and J ends lost 5 bases and 4 bases, in that order; junction bases with no gene match: 7. The length of the CDR3 is 14 residues. CDR1 SGHTA and CDR2 FQGNSA come from the germline V gene. CDR3: CASSQEDRVYGYTF. CDR3 bases: TGTGCCAGCAGCCAAGAAGACAGGGTCTATGGCTACACCTTC.

This chain connects TRBV19 to TRBJ2-1; unclear D gene. Germline assignment: CDR1 LNHDA and CDR2 SQIVND (reference sequence). This CDR3 comprises 15 residues. V lost 4 bases and J 3 bases, leaving 13 bases between the germline ends. The CDR3 DNA follows: TGTGCCAGTAGTAGAGCAGGCAAAAGCTACAATGAGCAGTTCTTC. It is translated as CASSRAGKSYNEQFF.

The chain combines TRBV7-9 with TRBJ2-5; 10 positions match TRBD2. The CDR3 consists of 15 residues. V lost 2 bases and J lost 2; bases outside the gene matches: 2. Germline-derived CDR1 and CDR2 are SEHNR and FQNEAQ (reference sequence). CDR3 nucleotides: TGTGCCAGCAGCTTACCTAGCGGGGGTCAAGAGACCCAGTACTTC. It yields the protein CASSLPSGGQETQYF.

This chain joins TRBV5-6 and TRBJ2-7; 7 bases map to TRBD1. CDR3 length: 16 amino acids. Germline CDR1 and CDR2: SGHDT and YYEEEE. Trimming took 2 bases from V and 0 from J; bases not matched to a gene: 8. DNA for the CDR3: TGTGCCAGCAGCTTAGATGGGGCAGGGGGCTCCTACGAGCAGTACGTC. Its protein product is CASSLDGAGGSYEQYV.

This clone was observed a single time. The chain employs TRBV11-3 and TRBJ2-1; the D gene is possibly TRBD2 (5 bases). The CDR3 consists of 17 residues. The germline V and J ends were trimmed by 0 bases and 4 bases, with 16 bases remaining between them. The germline V gene has CDR1 SGHNT and CDR2 YENEEA. CDR3 sequence reads: CASSLDHTDSVYNEQFF. CDR3 sequence (DNA): TGTGCCAGCAGCTTAGATCACACGGACTCGGTTTACAATGAGCAGTTCTTC.

This CDR3 reads CSVEDLFEAFF. The CDR3 region has the DNA TGCAGCGTTGAAGATCTGTTTGAAGCTTTCTTT. This chain connects TRBV29-1 to TRBJ1-1; D is undetermined. This CDR3 comprises 11 residues. V shed 0 bases and J shed 7 bases, with 6 bases lying between them. In germline, CDR1 is SQVTM, CDR2 ANQGSEA.

This chain connects TRBV7-2 to TRBJ2-1, with D possibly being TRBD1 (5 bases). Trimming cost V 2 bases and J 5 bases, with 7 bases left between them. Germline V gene lookup returns CDR1 SGHTA and CDR2 FQGNSA. This CDR3 spans 13 amino acids. Written as DNA, the CDR3 is TGTGCCAGCAGCTTATACAGGAACAATGAGCAGTTCTTC. Encoded protein: CASSLYRNNEQFF.

This clone was counted only a few times. The chain combines TRBV5-1 with TRBJ1-1; perhaps TRBD1 as D (5 bases). Germline lookup yields CDR1 SGHRS and CDR2 YFSETQ. CDR3 length equals 16 residues. Trimming took off 1 base at V and 4 bases at J, with 17 bases between the two ends. CDR3: CASSLWGGEVSTEAFF. In DNA, the CDR3 is TGCGCCAGCAGCTTGTGGGGGGGTGAGGTTAGCACTGAAGCTTTCTTT.

The rearrangement joins TRBV27 to TRBJ1-1, with a possible D match to TRBD1 (6 bases). The CDR3 runs to 12 residues. V lost 6 bases and J 4 bases, leaving 9 bases between the germline ends. Germline lookup yields CDR1 MNHEY and CDR2 SMNVEV (reference sequence). The CDR3 region has the DNA TGTGCCAGCAGGGACAGTCTCACTGAAGCTTTCTTT. This codes for CASRDSLTEAFF.

The chain is built from TRBV7-9 and TRBJ2-1; 8 nucleotides line up with TRBD2. This CDR3 has 13 amino acids. Germline values: CDR1 SEHNR, CDR2 FQNEAQ (reference sequence). For the CDR3, the DNA is TGTGCAGCCCCGGGGGGGTCCTACAATGAGCAGTTCTTC. Its translation is CAAPGGSYNEQFF. The variable domain in full, completed from reference TRBV7-9 and TRBJ2-1, reads DTGVSQNPRHKITKRGQNVTFRCDPISEHNRLYWYRQTLGQGPEFLTYFQNEAQLEKSRLLSDRFSAERPKGSFSTLEIQRTEQGDSAMYLCAAPGGSYNEQFFGPGTRLTVL.

This clone was counted once. The chain joins TRBV9 to TRBJ2-5, with D perhaps TRBD2 (5 bases). Trimming stripped 3 bases from V and 1 base from J, with 7 bases between. Germline lookup yields CDR1 SGDLS and CDR2 YYNGEE. The length of the CDR3 is 13 residues. The CDR3 region is CASSAGGQETQYF. CDR3 DNA: TGTGCCAGCAGCGCTGGAGGCCAAGAGACCCAGTACTTC.

The V call is TRBV18, the J call TRBJ1-1; 9 bases map to TRBD1. After removal of 3 bases from V and 11 bases from J, the junction contained 10 bases not matched to a gene. The V gene's germline CDR1 is KGHSH and CDR2 LQKENI. The CDR3 covers 14 residues. CDR3 sequence reads: CASSPSGTGFAAFF. DNA of the CDR3: TGTGCCAGCTCACCCTCCGGGACAGGGTTTGCCGCTTTCTTT.

V is TRBV11-3 and J is TRBJ1-2, with D possibly being TRBD1 (5 bases). This CDR3 has 15 amino acids. V lost 5 bases and J lost 8, with 21 bases in between. CDR1 is SGHNT, CDR2 YENEEA, per germline. In DNA form, the CDR3 reads TGTGCCAGCAGCATTGCACAGGCCTCAAATCGGGGCTACACCTTC. It is translated as CASSIAQASNRGYTF.